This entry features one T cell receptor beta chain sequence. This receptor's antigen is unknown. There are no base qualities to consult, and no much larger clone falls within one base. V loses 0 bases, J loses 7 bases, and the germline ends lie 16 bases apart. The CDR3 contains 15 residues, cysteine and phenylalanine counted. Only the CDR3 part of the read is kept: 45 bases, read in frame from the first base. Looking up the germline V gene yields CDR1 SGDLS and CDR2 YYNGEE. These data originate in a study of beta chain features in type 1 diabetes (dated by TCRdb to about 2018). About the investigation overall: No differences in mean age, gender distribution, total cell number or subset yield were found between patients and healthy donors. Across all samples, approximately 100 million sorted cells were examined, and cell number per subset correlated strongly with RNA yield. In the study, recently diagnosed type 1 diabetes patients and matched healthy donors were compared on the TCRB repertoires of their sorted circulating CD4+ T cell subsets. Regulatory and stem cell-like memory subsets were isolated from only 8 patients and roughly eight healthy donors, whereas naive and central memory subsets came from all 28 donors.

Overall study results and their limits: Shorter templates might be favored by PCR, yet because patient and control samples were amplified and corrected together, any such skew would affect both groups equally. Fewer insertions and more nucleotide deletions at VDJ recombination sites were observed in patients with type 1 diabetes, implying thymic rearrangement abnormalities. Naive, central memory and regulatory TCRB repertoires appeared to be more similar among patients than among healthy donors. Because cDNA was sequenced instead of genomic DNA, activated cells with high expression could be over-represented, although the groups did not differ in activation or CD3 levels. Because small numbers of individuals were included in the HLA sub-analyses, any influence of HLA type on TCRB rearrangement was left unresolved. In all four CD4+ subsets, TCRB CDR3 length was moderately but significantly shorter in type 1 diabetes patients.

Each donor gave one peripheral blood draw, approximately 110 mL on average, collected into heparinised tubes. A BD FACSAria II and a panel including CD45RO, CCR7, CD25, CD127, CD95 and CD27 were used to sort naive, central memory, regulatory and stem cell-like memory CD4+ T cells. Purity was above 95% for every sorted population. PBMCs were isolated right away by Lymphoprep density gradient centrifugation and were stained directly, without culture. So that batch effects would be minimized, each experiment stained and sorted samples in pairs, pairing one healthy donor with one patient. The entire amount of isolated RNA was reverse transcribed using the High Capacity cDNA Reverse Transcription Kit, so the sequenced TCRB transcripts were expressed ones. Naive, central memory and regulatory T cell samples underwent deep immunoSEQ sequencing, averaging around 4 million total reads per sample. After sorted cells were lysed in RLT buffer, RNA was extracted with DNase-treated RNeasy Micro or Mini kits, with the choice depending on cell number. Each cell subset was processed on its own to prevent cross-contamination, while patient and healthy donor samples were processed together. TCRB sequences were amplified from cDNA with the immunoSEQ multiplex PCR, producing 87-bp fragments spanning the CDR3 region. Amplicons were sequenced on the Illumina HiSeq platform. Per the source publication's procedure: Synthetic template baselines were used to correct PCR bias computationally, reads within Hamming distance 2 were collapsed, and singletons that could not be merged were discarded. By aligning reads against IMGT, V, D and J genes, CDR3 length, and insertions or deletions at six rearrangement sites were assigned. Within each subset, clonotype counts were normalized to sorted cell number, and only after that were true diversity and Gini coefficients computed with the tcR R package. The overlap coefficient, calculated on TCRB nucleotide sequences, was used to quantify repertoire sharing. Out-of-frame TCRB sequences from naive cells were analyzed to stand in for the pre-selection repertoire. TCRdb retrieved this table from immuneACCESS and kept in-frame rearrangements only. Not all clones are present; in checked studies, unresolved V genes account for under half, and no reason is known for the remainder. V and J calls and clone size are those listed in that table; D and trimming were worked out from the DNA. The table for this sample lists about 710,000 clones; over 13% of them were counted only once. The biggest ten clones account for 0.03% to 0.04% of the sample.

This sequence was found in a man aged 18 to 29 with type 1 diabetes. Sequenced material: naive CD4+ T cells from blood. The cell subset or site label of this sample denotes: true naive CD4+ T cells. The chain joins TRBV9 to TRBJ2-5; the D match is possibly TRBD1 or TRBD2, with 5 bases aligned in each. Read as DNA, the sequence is TGTGCCAGCAGCGTAGATGGGGGTTTGAGAGTGACCCAGTACTTC. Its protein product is CASSVDGGLRVTQYF.